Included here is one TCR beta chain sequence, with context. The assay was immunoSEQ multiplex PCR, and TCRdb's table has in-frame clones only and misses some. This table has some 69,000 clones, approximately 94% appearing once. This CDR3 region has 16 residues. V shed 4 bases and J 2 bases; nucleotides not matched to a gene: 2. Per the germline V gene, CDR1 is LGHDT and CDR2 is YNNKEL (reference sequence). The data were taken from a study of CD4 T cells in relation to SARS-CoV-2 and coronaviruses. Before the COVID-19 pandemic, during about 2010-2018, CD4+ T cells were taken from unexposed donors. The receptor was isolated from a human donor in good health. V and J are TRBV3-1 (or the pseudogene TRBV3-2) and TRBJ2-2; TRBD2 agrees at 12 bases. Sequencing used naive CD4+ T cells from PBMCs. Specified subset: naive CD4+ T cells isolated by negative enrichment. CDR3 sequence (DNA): TGTGCCAGCAGCCGGACTAGCGGGGACAACACCGGGGAGCTGTTTTTT. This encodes CASSRTSGDNTGELFF.